Given below is one T cell receptor (beta chain) in context. Its target is unknown. These data are taken from a study of T cells in Graves' hyperthyroidism and ophthalmopathy. About the research overall: Peripheral blood was drawn at first diagnosis, prior to all treatment.

General observations from the study: Blood also contained most expanded thyroid clonotypes above 0.001. Before onset, ophthalmopathy was predicted by the model a median roughly 6.8 months earlier.

Amplified TCR beta CDR3 regions came from RNA transcripts. The TCR CDR3 was amplified in a first-round RT-PCR using the HTBI primer set. MiXCR was run by TCRdb on the multiplex PCR reads, yielding one entry per CDR3 protein. The sample consists of about 290,000 distinct CDR3 sequences, roughly an eighth of them appearing once. The TCR originated in a woman between 40 and 55 years old with Graves' hyperthyroidism. The sequenced sample consisted of blood.

CDR3 DNA: TGTGCCAGCAGCCCCGGACAGGGGGCTGCTAACTATGGCTACACCTTC. It specifies CASSPGQGAANYGYTF. The chain uses TRBV6-1 and TRBJ1-2; 11 nucleotides line up with TRBD1. From germline, CDR1 is MNHNS and CDR2 SASEGT. The CDR3 covers 16 residues. Unmatched junction bases numbered 6, after V lost 6 bases and J lost 0 bases.